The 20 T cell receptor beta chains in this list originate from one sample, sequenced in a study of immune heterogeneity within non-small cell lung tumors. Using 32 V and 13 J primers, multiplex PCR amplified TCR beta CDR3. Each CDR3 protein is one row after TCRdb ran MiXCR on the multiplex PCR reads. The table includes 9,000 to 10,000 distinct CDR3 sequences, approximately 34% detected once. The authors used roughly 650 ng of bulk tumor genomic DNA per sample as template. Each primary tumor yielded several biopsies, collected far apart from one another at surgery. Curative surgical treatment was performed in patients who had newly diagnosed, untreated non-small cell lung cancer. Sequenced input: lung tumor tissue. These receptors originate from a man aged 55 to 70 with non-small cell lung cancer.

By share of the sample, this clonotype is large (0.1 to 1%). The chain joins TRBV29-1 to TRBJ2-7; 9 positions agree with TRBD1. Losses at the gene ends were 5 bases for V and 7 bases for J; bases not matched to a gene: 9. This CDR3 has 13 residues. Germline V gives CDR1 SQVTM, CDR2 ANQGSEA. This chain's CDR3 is CSVTGTGRGEQYF. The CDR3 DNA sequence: TGCAGCGTTACCGGGACAGGGAGGGGAGAGCAGTACTTC.

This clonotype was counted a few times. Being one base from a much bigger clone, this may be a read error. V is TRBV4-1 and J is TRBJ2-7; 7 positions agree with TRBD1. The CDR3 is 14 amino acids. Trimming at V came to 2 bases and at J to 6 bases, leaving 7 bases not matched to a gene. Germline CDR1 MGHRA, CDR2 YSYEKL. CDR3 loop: CASSQPGQTCEQYF. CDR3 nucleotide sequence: TGCGCCAGCAGCCAACCGGGACAGACCTGCGAGCAGTACTTC.

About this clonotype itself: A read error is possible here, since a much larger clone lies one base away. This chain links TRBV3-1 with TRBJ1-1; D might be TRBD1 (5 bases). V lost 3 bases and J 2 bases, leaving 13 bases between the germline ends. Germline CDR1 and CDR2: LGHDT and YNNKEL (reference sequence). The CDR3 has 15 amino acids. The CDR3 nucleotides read TGTGCCAGCAGCCAGCCGGGGCGGCGTAACACTGAAGCTTTCTTT. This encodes CASSQPGRRNTEAFF.

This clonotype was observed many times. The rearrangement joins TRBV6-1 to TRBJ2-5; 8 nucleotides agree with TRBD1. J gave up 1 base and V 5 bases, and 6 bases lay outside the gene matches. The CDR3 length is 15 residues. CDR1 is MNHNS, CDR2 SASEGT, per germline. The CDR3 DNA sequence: TGTGCCAGCAGTTCGGGACAGGCTCGCCAAGAGACCCAGTACTTC. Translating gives CASSSGQARQETQYF.

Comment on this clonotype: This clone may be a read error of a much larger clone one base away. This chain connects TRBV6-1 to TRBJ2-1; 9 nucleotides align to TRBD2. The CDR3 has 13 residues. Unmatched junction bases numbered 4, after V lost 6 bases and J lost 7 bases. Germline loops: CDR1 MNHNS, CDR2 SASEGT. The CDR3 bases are TGTGCCAGCAGGGAAAGCGGGAGGAATGAGCAGTTCTTC. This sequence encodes CASRESGRNEQFF.

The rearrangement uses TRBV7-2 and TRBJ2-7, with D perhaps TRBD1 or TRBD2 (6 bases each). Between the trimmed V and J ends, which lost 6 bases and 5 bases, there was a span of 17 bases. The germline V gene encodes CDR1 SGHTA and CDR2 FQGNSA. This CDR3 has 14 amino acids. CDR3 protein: CASSLGGLWDEQYF. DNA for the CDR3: TGTGCCAGCAGTCTCGGGGGCCTATGGGACGAGCAGTACTTC.

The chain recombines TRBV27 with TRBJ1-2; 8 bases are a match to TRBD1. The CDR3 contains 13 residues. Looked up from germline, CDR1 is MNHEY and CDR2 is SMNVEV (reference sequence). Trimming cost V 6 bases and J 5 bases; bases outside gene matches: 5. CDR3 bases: TGTGCCAGCAGCACAGGGGGGTTATATGGCTACACCTTC. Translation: CASSTGGLYGYTF.

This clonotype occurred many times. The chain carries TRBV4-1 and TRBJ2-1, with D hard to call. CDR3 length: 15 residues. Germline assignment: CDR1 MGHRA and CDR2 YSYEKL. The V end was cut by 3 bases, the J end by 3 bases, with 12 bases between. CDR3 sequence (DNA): TGCGCCAGCAGCCAGGGTCCCACCCACTACAATGAGCAGTTCTTC. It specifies CASSQGPTHYNEQFF.

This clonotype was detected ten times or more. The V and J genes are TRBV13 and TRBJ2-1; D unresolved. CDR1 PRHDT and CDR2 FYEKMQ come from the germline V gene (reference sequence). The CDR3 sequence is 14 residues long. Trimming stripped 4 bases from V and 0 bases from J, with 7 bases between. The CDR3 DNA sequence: TGTGCCAGCAGCTCTCTGCGCTCCTACAATGAGCAGTTCTTC. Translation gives CASSSLRSYNEQFF.

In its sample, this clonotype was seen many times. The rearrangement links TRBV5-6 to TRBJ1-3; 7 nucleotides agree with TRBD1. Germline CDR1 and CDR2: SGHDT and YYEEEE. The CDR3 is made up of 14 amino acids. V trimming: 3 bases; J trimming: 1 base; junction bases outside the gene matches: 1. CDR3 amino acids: CASSSGQSGNTIYF. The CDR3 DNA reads TGTGCCAGCAGCTCGGGACAGTCTGGAAACACCATATATTTT.

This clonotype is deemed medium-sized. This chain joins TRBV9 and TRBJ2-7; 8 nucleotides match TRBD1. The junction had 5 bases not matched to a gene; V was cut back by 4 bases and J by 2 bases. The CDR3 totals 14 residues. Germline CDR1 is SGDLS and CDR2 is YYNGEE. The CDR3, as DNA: TGTGCCAGCAGCACGGGACAGGCAACCTACGAGCAGTACTTC. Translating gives CASSTGQATYEQYF.

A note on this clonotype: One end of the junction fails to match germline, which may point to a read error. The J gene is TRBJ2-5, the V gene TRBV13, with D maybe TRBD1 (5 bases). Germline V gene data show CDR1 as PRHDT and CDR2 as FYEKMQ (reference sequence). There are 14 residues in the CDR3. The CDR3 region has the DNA TGTGACAGCAGCAGACAGACCGCGATGGAGACACAGTACTTC. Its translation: CDSSRQTAMETQYF. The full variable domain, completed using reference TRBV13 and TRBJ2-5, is AAGVIQSPRHLIKEKRETATLKCYPIPRHDTVYWYQQGPGQDPQFLISFYEKMQSDKGSIPDRFSAQQFSDYHSELNMSSLELGDSALYFCDSSRQTAMETQYFGPGTRLLVL.

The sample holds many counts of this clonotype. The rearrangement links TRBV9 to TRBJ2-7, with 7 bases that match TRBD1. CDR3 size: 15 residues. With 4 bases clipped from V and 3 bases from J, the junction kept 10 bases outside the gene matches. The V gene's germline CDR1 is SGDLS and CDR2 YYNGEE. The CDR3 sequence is CASSFRPGQLYEQYF. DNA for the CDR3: TGTGCCAGCAGCTTTCGGCCGGGACAGCTCTACGAGCAGTACTTC.

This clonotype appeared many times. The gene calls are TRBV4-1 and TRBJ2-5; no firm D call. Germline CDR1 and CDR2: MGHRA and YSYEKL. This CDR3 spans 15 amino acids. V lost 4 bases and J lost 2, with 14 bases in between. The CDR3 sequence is CASSRVVQEQETQYF. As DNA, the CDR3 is TGCGCCAGCAGCCGAGTGGTCCAGGAGCAAGAGACCCAGTACTTC.

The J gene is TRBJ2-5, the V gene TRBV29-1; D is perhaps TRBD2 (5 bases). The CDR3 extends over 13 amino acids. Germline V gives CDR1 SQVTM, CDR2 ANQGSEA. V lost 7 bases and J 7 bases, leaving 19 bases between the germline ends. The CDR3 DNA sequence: TGCAGCGATACTGACGGGGTCGGAGGGACCCAGTACTTC. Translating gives CSDTDGVGGTQYF. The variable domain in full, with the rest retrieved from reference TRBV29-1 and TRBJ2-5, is SAVISQKPSRDICQRGTSLTIQCQVDSQVTMMFWYRQQPGQSLTLIATANQGSEATYESGFVIDKFPISRPNLTFSTLTVSNMSPEDSSIYLCSDTDGVGGTQYFGPGTRLLVL.

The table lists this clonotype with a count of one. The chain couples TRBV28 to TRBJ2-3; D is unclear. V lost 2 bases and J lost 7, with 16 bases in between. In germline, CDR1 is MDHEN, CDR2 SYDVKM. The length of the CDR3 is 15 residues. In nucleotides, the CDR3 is TGTGCCAGCAGTTTACGGGCGGATCCATGGTATACGCAGTATTTT. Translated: CASSLRADPWYTQYF.

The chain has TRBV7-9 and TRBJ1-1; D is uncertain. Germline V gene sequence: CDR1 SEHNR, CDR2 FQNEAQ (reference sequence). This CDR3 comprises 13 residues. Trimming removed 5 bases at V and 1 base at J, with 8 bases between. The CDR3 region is CASSPPRNTEAFF. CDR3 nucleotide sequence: TGTGCCAGCAGCCCTCCTCGGAACACTGAAGCTTTCTTT.

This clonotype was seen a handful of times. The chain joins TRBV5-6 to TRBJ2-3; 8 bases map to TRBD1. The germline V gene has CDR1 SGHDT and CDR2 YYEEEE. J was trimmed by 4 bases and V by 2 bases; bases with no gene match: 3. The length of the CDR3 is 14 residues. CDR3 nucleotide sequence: TGTGCCAGCAGCTTCAGGGGGCGGGCAGATACGCAGTATTTT. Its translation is CASSFRGRADTQYF.

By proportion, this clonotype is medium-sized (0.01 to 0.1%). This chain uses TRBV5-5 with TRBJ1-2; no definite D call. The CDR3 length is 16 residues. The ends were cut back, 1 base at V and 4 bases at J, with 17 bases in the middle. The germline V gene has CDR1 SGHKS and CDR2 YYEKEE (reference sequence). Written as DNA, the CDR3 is TGTGCCAGCAGCTTGCGCGAGAGGGAAGACGGCTATGGCTACACCTTC. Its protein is CASSLREREDGYGYTF. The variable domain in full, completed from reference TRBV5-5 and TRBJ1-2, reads DAGVTQSPTHLIKTRGQQVTLRCSPISGHKSVSWYQQVLGQGPQFIFQYYEKEERGRGNFPDRFSARQFPNYSSELNVNALLLGDSALYLCASSLREREDGYGYTFGSGTRLTVV.

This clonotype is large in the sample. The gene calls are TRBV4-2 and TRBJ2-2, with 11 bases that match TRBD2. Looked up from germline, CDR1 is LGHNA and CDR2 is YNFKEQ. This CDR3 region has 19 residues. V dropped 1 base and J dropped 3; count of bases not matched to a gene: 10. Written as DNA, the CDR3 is TGTGCCAGCAGCCAAGCGGAGGCTAGCGGGAGGTCGGACACCGGGGAGCTGTTTTTT. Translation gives CASSQAEASGRSDTGELFF.